This T cell receptor beta chain is from a study of cytomegalovirus exposure and HLA in healthy donors. Study context: A subsequent analysis stated that the 90 to 150 validation repertoires were run on the same platform as the roughly 670 first-cohort repertoires.

The CDR3 has 11 residues. V lost 3 bases, J lost 8 bases, and 4 bases lay in between. Looked up from germline, CDR1 is LNHDA and CDR2 is SQIVND (reference sequence). The donors formed part of the roughly 120-subject validation cohort, distinct from the roughly 630-subject first cohort. To note about this clone: Its antigen is not known.

Overall study results and limits: The investigators catalogued 150 or so TCR beta chains as cytomegalovirus-associated.

This table comes from immunoSEQ multiplex PCR, and its TCRdb copy is limited to in-frame clones, with some not included. The sample lists some 170,000 clones; roughly 80% were seen once. The chain combines TRBV19 with TRBJ1-4; unclear D gene. This receptor was identified in a man aged 25-45 years in good health and CMV-seropositive. The sequencing input was PBMCs. The CDR3 coding sequence is TGTGCCAGTAGTATCCGGGAAAAACTGTTTTTT. Encoded protein: CASSIREKLFF. Looking up the rest from reference TRBV19 and TRBJ1-4 gives the full variable domain: DGGITQSPKYLFRKEGQNVTLSCEQNLNHDAMYWYRQDPGQGLRLIYYSQIVNDFQKGDIAEGYSVSREKKESFPLTVTSAQKNPTAFYLCASSIREKLFFGSGTQLSVL.